This TCR beta chain was sequenced for a study of cytomegalovirus exposure and HLA in healthy donors (dated by TCRdb to between 2016 and 2019). Describing the broader study: An earlier analysis of several hundred of the donors reported roughly 300 Gb of sequence data and 100 million to 140 million unique TCR beta sequences from some 180 million T cells. Typing coverage differed by locus: A, B, C, DRB1 and DQB1 were typed in about 620-640 donors, DQA1 in roughly 510, DPA1 in nearly 610, and DPB1 in about 450. Five DR-DQ haplotypes were treated as single units for association and clustering because of strong linkage in the cohort. The later analysis used no new phenotypic data to find candidate immune exposures, relying instead on TCR beta sequences and their occurrence across donors. Roughly 300 gigabases of sequencing data and 78 million or so unique TCR sequences were included in an early release covering 550 to 800 HLA-typed donors. To study patterns of TCR occurrence, a later analysis re-analyzed previously published TCR beta repertoires from around 670 donors and added high-resolution HLA genotyping. Alongside the repertoire data, information on donor age, sex, ethnicity and CMV serostatus was compiled. Along with the roughly 670-subject first cohort, a separate validation cohort of about 110 different subjects was used. Class I and class II HLA loci were covered by the typing at four-digit resolution. The genetic ancestry cluster associated with self-reported Caucasian donors included about 81% of the roughly 380 genotyped donors. Every discovery cohort repertoire had been produced on one sequencing platform. The study combined high-throughput TCR immunosequencing, statistical association of individual TCRs with disease status, and machine learning to predict cytomegalovirus infection status. Across approximately 400 genotyped donors of the cohort, an average of approximately 200,000 unique TCR beta nucleotide sequences per donor were sequenced, and around 19% of those sequences were non-productive. An earlier analysis of fewer than 750 of the donors used high-throughput TCR beta sequencing to judge whether each TCR beta V gene segment behaved as functional or pseudogenic. The study aimed to test whether cataloging public T cell receptors could reveal signatures of past pathogen exposure. The study profiled the T cell repertoires of about 640 subjects by immunosequencing and related them to cytomegalovirus serostatus. Genome-wide SNP genotypes for about three fifths of the roughly 670 donors were used in a later genetic analysis, which treated that subset as a discovery cohort. General study outcomes and caveats: Correlated functional status among segregating V segments might be attributable to linkage disequilibrium, but an unknown experimental factor could not be ruled out. The classifier was reported to diagnose cytomegalovirus status with high specificity and sensitivity in both the original cohort and the validation cohort. The authors suggested that the approach could potentially be extended to other disease states and immunological phenotypes. Some IMGT-functional V segments, including TRBV6-2 and TRBV6-3, could not be told apart with the 87-base-pair reads, so those segments were excluded. The only immune exposure information available for the cohort was CMV serostatus. Three of the identified cytomegalovirus-associated TCR beta chains were confirmed in vitro to be specific for cytomegalovirus antigens. Most CMV-associated TCR beta chains appeared to be HLA-restricted in a later analysis, and the HLA associations seemed to be driven largely by CMV exposure. A group of highly shared sequence variants was considered likely to be a technical artifact of the sequencing pipeline. In this cohort, only TCR beta chains were sequenced, and detectable features were limited by the absence of alpha or paired-chain data. A later analysis found that HLA-associated TCR beta chains were more clonally expanded and had lower generation probabilities than equally common non-associated chains. Specific HLA alleles were associated with 16,951 TCR beta sequences at a false discovery rate of 0.05 in a later analysis. When HLA alleles, especially DR and DQ, strongly co-occurred, TCR associations were difficult to assign to individual alleles. A later analysis reported that several top co-occurrence clusters appeared linked to parvovirus B19, influenza, CMV and Epstein-Barr virus. An earlier analysis of approximately 540 of the donors showed that most TCR beta V segments appeared in productive rearrangements either about 90% or about 30% of the time, which broadly matched IMGT annotations. A further reported finding was that TCR beta sequences accurately predicted the HLA-A and HLA-B alleles for most subjects in the first cohort. In a later genetic analysis, a missense DCLRE1C variant was associated with V-gene and J-gene trimming of TCR beta chains, and the association was replicated in an independent cohort. The presence/absence analyses assumed that sequencing depth was roughly uniform across donors, and that assumption may not be true. Because HLA typing was unavailable for some donors at each locus, only the typed subset was used in association tests. Compared with the approximately 710-donor mean, donors in an Asian-associated ancestry cluster had fewer N-insertions in productive TCRs, according to a later genetic analysis. Across donors, most TCR sequences were observed very rarely, whereas some public TCRs were present in many individuals. In the study, approximately 160 TCR beta chains were listed as associated with cytomegalovirus. Approximately 18 rarely observed V segments, including chromosome 9 orphons, were excluded from the earlier analysis of almost 600 of the donors because counts were too low. According to a later analysis, TCR association rates differed among HLA loci, with DRB1 alleles showing the most associated TCRs and HLA-C alleles showing the fewest.

Libraries came from the immunoSEQ multiplex PCR assay. For the multiplex PCR, a mixture combining 60 forward primers for TCR Vbeta segments and 13 reverse primers for TCR Jbeta segments was used. The CDR3 region of rearranged TCR beta genes was amplified from genomic DNA by a multiplex PCR assay. The amplified TCR beta libraries were sequenced on the Illumina HiSeq System as 87-base-pair reads. Per the authors' processing: A later analysis counted about 76 million unique TCR beta chains across the 550 to 800 repertoires, and approximately 11 million of these chains were shared by at least two donors. Raw reads were error-corrected and collapsed into unique sequences by a nearest-neighbor algorithm in which closely related sequences were merged to remove PCR and sequencing errors. V, D and J gene segments were assigned by aligning CDR3 sequences to IMGT reference sequences. For a sequence to be retained, a match of at least six nucleotides was required to both a V gene segment and a J gene segment. Rearrangements were classified as productive when the CDR3 lacked stop codons and remained in frame with V and J, and all other rearrangements were classified as non-productive. CDR3 was defined by IMGT convention, running from the second conserved V-encoded cysteine to the conserved J-encoded phenylalanine. Sequences without an unambiguous match to a single V gene segment were excluded from the earlier analysis of over 500 of the donors. In an earlier analysis of approximately 500 of the donors, a V segment was called functional when productive rearrangements were above 56.7%, and segregating when the standard deviation between donors exceeded 5%. A statistical classification framework was built to diagnose cytomegalovirus status from the catalog of TCR beta chain sequences. In a later analysis, TCR nucleotide sequences were compared against IMGT/GENE-DB human TR gene sequences so that V and J genes could be assigned. In a later analysis, CDR3 sequences and most-parsimonious VDJ recombination scenarios were assigned using the TCRdist pipeline. A later analysis defined each TCR beta chain by its CDR3 amino acid sequence plus V-gene family, and excluded reads lacking a unique V-gene family. To address suspected cross-contamination and a sequencing artifact, a later analysis removed several hundred highly shared, low-generation-probability nucleotide sequences. A later analysis calculated a clonal expansion index for each public chain from normalized within-repertoire ranks of inferred template counts. A later analysis computed generation probabilities with a VDJ recombination model fitted to out-of-frame rearrangements, and checked the results against IGoR. A later analysis scored TCR-TCR, TCR-HLA and TCR-CMV co-occurrence with hypergeometric tests, applying a repertoire-size bias correction to TCR pairs. In a later analysis, false discovery rates were estimated by permuting HLA or CMV assignments 20 times. In a later analysis, co-occurring TCRs were grouped using DBSCAN, with TCRdist sequence similarity added in when clustering inside HLA-allele-positive subsets. Repertoires with fewer than 30,000 or more than 120,000 public chains, plus five repertoires with anomalous nucleotide sharing, were excluded from co-occurrence clustering. As stored in TCRdb, this immuneACCESS dataset retains in-frame rearrangements with V and J assigned. A fraction of the clones does not appear; measured against another copy, unresolved V genes explain less than half of the discrepancy, and the remainder lacks a known reason. V, J and clone size are those of that table, while D and trimming were read from the DNA. The sample table shows fewer than 150,000 clones, and about four fifths are seen once. Roughly 3% of the sample comes from the top ten.

This clone was observed once. The clone's antigen remains unknown. No much larger clone exists at a distance of one base, and base qualities are not known. Sequences SGHAT (CDR1) and FQNNGV (CDR2) are obtained from the germline V gene. V was cut back by 1 base and J by 2 bases, leaving a gap of 6 bases between them. From the cysteine up to the phenylalanine, the CDR3 has a length of 14 residues. Only CDR3 DNA is held: 42 bases, read in frame from base 1. The cohort comprised 710 or so healthy bone marrow donors. Cohort members were all nominally healthy when sampled, although unrecorded immune exposures were likely present. The donor was CMV seronegative and belonged to the group of over 300 seronegative cohort members. Each donor provided a peripheral blood sample, and peripheral blood mononuclear cells were used for TCR beta sequencing. Genomic DNA extraction from the blood cell samples was performed with the Qiagen DNeasy Blood Extraction Kit.

The sample consisted of PBMCs. This chain joins TRBV11-2 to TRBJ1-5, with the D gene too uncertain to name. This receptor was obtained from a man aged 25-45 years in good health and CMV-seronegative. The CDR3 region: CASSLGAGNQPQHF. The DNA sequence reads TGTGCCAGCAGCTTAGGGGCAGGCAATCAGCCCCAGCATTTT.